A selection of T cell receptor beta chains follows, all from one sample in a study of metastatic and nonmetastatic thyroid tumors. Via MiXCR, TCRdb re-called the PCR reads. The repertoire holds several thousand clones, with more than 20% as singletons. The sequenced sample consisted of tumor tissue. Source of these receptors: a female donor with papillary thyroid cancer or a benign thyroid nodule (not recorded which). Some clones in this sample may be carry-over from other donors' samples. Both conserved end residues are part of each CDR3. D genes are given only for firm matches. The size of a clone is reported for some rows only, either as once, few or many, or as a class for expanded clones.

d_call	clone_size	v_call	j_call	cdr3_aa	cdr3_nt
-	few	TRBV10-3	TRBJ2-7	CAISFLRQAAYEQYF	TGTGCCATCAGTTTTCTGCGACAGGCCGCCTACGAGCAGTACTTC
TRBD2	-	TRBV24-1	TRBJ2-1	CATSDGTRSEQFF	TGTGCCACCAGTGATGGGACTAGGTCCGAGCAGTTCTTC
-	many	TRBV15	TRBJ1-4	CATSSTPGGSATNEKLFF	TGTGCCACCAGCTCCACCCCCGGGGGGTCTGCAACTAATGAAAAACTGTTTTTT
-	many	TRBV4-1	TRBJ1-4	CASSQAQGFGEKLFF	TGCGCCAGCAGCCAAGCACAGGGATTTGGAGAAAAACTGTTTTTT
-	-	TRBV7-8	TRBJ2-1	CASSLEDTSDEQFF	TGTGCCAGCAGCTTAGAGGATACTAGTGATGAGCAGTTCTTC
-	once	TRBV7-8	TRBJ2-7	CASSHLAGLPSYEQYF	TGTGCCAGCAGCCACCTCGCTGGACTTCCCTCCTACGAGCAGTACTTC
TRBD2	once	TRBV11-2	TRBJ2-3	CASSSMWREGTDTQYF	TGTGCCAGCAGTTCCATGTGGCGGGAGGGCACAGATACGCAGTATTTT
-	-	TRBV5-1	TRBJ2-7	CASSLVGGEAYEQYF	TGCGCCAGCAGCTTGGTCGGGGGAGAAGCCTACGAGCAGTACTTC
-	-	TRBV20-1	TRBJ2-7	CSVSYRRDKTYEQYF	TGCAGTGTCTCGTACCGTCGGGACAAGACCTACGAGCAGTACTTC
-	many	TRBV5-1	TRBJ1-1	CASSLDRYTEAFF	TGCGCCAGCAGCTTGGACAGGTACACTGAAGCTTTCTTT
-	-	TRBV28	TRBJ2-5	CASSSPGQETQYF	TGTGCCAGCAGTTCTCCAGGGCAAGAGACCCAGTACTTC
-	few	TRBV6-1	TRBJ1-2	CASNDGAANYGYTF	TGTGCCAGCAATGACGGGGCGGCTAACTATGGCTACACCTTC
-	-	TRBV12-3/TRBV12-4	TRBJ1-2	CASSLDGNYGYTF	TGTGCCAGCAGTTTAGACGGCAACTATGGCTACACCTTC
-	medium-sized	TRBV10-2	TRBJ1-1	CASSEIGFLMNTEAFF	TGCGCCAGCAGTGAGATTGGGTTTCTTATGAACACTGAAGCTTTCTTT
-	many	TRBV13	TRBJ2-7	CASSLADSSYEQYF	TGTGCCAGCAGCTTAGCCGATAGCTCCTACGAGCAGTACTTC
-	few	TRBV28	TRBJ2-7	CASNPPRNSYEQYF	TGTGCCTCCAATCCACCACGTAACTCCTACGAGCAGTACTTC
-	medium-sized	TRBV6-1	TRBJ2-3	CASRLEGGVSTDTQYF	TGTGCCAGCAGATTAGAAGGAGGGGTGAGCACAGATACGCAGTATTTT
TRBD2	few	TRBV6-1	TRBJ2-7	CASSVTSGGTYEQYF	TGTGCCAGCAGTGTAACTAGCGGGGGAACCTACGAGCAGTACTTC
-	few	TRBV28	TRBJ1-5	CASSSNSGGNQPQHF	TGTGCCAGCAGTTCCAACTCAGGGGGCAATCAGCCCCAGCATTTT
-	-	TRBV6-2/TRBV6-3	TRBJ2-5	CASSYVARETQYF	TGTGCCAGCAGTTACGTAGCACGGGAGACCCAGTACTTC
-	-	TRBV15	TRBJ2-2	CATSRGRNTGELFF	TGTGCCACCAGCAGAGGAAGGAACACCGGGGAGCTGTTTTTT
-	few	TRBV6-2/TRBV6-3	TRBJ2-7	CASSNTYEQYF	TGTGCCAGCAGTAACACTTACGAGCAGTACTTC
-	medium-sized	TRBV20-1	TRBJ2-7	CSGTKLADLSYEQYF	TGCAGTGGGACTAAGTTAGCGGACTTATCCTACGAGCAGTACTTC
-	medium-sized	TRBV24-1	TRBJ2-7	CATSDSQGGRNEQYF	TGTGCCACCAGTGATTCGCAGGGGGGAAGAAACGAGCAGTACTTC
-	-	TRBV12-3/TRBV12-4	TRBJ1-6	CASSIGQARPLHF	TGTGCCAGCAGTATAGGGCAGGCCAGGCCCCTCCACTTT
-	large	TRBV10-3	TRBJ1-2	CAISESIQGSSNYGYTF	TGTGCCATCAGTGAGTCGATTCAGGGCAGTTCGAACTATGGCTACACCTTC
TRBD1	few	TRBV28	TRBJ2-3	CASSVGTGGTDTQYF	TGTGCCAGCAGTGTCGGGACAGGGGGCACAGATACGCAGTATTTT
-	medium-sized	TRBV7-2	TRBJ2-2	CASSLTRGGTGELFF	TGTGCCAGCAGCTTAACGCGGGGTGGAACCGGGGAGCTGTTTTTT
-	many	TRBV5-1	TRBJ1-1	CASSLALGLNTEAFF	TGCGCCAGCAGCTTGGCACTGGGATTGAACACTGAAGCTTTCTTT
-	-	TRBV7-6	TRBJ2-3	CASSLEVAAQSNTQYF	TGTGCCAGCAGCTTAGAGGTAGCGGCTCAATCAAATACGCAGTATTTT
-	-	TRBV7-7	TRBJ1-3	CASSTTPGNTIYF	TGTGCCAGCAGTACCACCCCTGGAAACACCATATATTTT